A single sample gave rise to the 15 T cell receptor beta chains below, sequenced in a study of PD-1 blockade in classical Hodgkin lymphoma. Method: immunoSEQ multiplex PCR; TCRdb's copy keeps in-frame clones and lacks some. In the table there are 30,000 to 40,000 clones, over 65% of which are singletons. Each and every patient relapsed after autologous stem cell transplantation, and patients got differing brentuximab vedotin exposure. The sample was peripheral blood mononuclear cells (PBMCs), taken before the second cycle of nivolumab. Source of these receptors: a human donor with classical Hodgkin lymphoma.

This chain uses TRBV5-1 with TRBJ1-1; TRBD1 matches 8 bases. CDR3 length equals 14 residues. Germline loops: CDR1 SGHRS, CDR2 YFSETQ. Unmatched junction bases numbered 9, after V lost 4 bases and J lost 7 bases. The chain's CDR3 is CASSTTGGRGEAFF. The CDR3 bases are TGCGCCAGCAGCACTACAGGGGGTCGAGGTGAAGCTTTCTTT.

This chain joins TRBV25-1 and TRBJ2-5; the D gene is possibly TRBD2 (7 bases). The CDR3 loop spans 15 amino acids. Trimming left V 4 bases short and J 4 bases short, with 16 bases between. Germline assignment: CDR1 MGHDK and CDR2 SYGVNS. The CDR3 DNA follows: TGTGCCAGCAGTGGTTTTTTAGGGGGGGTAGAGACCCAGTACTTC. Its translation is CASSGFLGGVETQYF.

CDR3 sequence reads: CASSLGPPSGGDYEQYF. The CDR3 DNA reads TGTGCCAGCAGCTTAGGTCCCCCTAGCGGGGGAGACTACGAGCAGTACTTC. The chain employs TRBV7-3 and TRBJ2-7; 10 bases agree with TRBD2. This CDR3 contains 17 residues. The germline CDR1 and CDR2 sequences are SGHTA and FQGTGA. Trimming took 2 bases from V and 3 from J; bases not matched to a gene: 10.

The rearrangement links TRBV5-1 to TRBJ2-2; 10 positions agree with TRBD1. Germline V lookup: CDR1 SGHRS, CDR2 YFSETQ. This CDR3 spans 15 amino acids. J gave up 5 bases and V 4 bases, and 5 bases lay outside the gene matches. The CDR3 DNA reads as TGCGCCAGCAGCGTCCCGGGACAGGGGACCGGGGAGCTGTTTTTT. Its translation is CASSVPGQGTGELFF.

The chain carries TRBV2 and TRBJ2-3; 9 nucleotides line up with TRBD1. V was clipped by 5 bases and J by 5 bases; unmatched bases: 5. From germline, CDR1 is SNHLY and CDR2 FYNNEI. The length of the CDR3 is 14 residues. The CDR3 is CASSLQGAGDTQYF. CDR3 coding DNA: TGTGCCAGCAGTTTACAGGGGGCGGGAGATACGCAGTATTTT.

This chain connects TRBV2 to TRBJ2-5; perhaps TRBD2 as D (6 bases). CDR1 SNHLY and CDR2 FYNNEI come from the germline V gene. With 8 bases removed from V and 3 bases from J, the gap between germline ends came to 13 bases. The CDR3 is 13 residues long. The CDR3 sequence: CASSRDFKETQYF. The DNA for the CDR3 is TGTGCCAGCTCCCGGGACTTTAAAGAGACCCAGTACTTC. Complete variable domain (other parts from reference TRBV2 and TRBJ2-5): EPEVTQTPSHQVTQMGQEVILRCVPISNHLYFYWYRQILGQKVEFLVSFYNNEISEKSEIFDDQFSVERPDGSNFTLKIRSTKLEDSAMYFCASSRDFKETQYFGPGTRLLVL.

CDR3 in amino acids: CATSRDLLPPEGSTDTQYF. As DNA, the CDR3 is TGTGCCACCAGCAGAGATCTTCTACCTCCGGAGGGGTCCACAGATACGCAGTATTTT. This rearrangement joins TRBV15 to TRBJ2-3, with a weak D call TRBD2 (6 bases). CDR1 LNHNV and CDR2 YYDKDF come from the germline V gene (reference sequence). Between the trimmed V and J ends, which lost 0 bases and 2 bases, there was a span of 21 bases. The CDR3 is 19 residues long. The variable domain in full, with the rest retrieved from reference TRBV15 and TRBJ2-3, is DAMVIQNPRYQVTQFGKPVTLSCSQTLNHNVMYWYQQKSSQAPKLLFHYYDKDFNNEADTPDNFQSRRPNTSFCFLDIRSPGLGDTAMYLCATSRDLLPPEGSTDTQYFGPGTRLTVL.

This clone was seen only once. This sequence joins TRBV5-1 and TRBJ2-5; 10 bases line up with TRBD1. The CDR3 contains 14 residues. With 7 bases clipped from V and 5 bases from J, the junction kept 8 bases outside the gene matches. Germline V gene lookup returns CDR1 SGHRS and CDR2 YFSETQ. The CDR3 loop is CASGTGEVGETQYF. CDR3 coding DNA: TGCGCCAGCGGGACAGGGGAAGTAGGGGAGACCCAGTACTTC.

CDR3 amino acids: CSVTGAYEQYF. In DNA form, the CDR3 reads TGCAGCGTGACAGGGGCCTACGAGCAGTACTTC. This rearrangement joins TRBV29-1 to TRBJ2-7, with 8 nucleotides matching TRBD1. CDR1 and CDR2 (germline): SQVTM, ANQGSEA. J was trimmed by 2 bases and V by 6 bases; bases with no gene match: 0. This CDR3 has 11 residues.

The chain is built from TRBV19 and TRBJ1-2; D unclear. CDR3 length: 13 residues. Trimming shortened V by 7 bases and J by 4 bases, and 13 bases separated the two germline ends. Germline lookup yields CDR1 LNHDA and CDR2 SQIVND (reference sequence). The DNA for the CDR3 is TGTGCCAGTATGGGTGACGGACCCTATGGCTACACCTTC. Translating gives CASMGDGPYGYTF.

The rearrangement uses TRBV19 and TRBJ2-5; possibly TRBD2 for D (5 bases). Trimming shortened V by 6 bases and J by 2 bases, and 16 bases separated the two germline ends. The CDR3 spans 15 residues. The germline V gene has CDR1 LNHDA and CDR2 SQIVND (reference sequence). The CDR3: CASSPRAVLQETQYF. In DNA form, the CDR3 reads TGTGCCAGTAGCCCTAGAGCGGTACTTCAAGAGACCCAGTACTTC.

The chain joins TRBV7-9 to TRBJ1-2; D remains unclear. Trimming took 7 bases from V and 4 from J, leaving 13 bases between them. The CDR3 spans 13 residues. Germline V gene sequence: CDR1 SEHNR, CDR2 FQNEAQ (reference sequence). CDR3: CASTSSLGYGYTF. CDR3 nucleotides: TGTGCCAGCACTTCCAGTCTGGGCTATGGCTACACCTTC.

The CDR3 nucleotides read TGTGCCAGCAGCATACAGGGTGTGGAGCAGTACTTC. This sequence encodes CASSIQGVEQYF. The rearrangement joins TRBV2 to TRBJ2-7; D might be TRBD1 (6 bases). This CDR3 has 12 residues. Germline-derived CDR1 and CDR2 are SNHLY and FYNNEI. With 6 bases removed from V and 7 bases from J, the gap between germline ends came to 13 bases.

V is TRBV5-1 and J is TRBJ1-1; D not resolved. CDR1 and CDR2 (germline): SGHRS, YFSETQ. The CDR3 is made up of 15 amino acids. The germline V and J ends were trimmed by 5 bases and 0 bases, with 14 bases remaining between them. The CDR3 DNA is TGCGCCAGCAGGGAGTCGGCCAGTATGAACACTGAAGCTTTCTTT. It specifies CASRESASMNTEAFF.

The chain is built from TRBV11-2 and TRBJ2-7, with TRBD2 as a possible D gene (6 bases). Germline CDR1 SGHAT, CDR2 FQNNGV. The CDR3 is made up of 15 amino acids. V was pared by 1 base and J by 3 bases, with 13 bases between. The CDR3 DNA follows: TGTGCCAGCAGCTTAGGAGCTGGGGAGGACTACGAGCAGTACTTC. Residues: CASSLGAGEDYEQYF.